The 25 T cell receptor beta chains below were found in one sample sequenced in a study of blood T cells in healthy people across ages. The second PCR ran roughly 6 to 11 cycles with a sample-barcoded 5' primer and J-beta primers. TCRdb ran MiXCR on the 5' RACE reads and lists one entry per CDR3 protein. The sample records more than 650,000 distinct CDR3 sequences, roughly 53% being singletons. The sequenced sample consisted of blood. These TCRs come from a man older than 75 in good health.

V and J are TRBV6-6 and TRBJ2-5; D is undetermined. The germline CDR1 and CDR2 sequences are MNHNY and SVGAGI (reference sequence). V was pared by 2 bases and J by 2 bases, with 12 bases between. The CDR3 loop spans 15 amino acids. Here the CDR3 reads CASSYPAAGQETQYF. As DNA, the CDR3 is TGTGCCAGCAGTTACCCGGCGGCCGGGCAAGAGACCCAGTACTTC.

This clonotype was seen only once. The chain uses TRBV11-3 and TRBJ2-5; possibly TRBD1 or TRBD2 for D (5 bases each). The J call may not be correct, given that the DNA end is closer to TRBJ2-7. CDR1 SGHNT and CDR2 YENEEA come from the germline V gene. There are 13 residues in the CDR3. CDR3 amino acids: CASSEGPVHEQYF. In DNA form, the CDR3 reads TGTGCCAGCAGCGAGGGACCAGTGCACGAGCAGTACTTC.

The DNA for the CDR3 is TGCAGTGCTACGGGGCCCCTTAAGGAGACCCAGTACTTC. Its protein is CSATGPLKETQYF. The chain recombines TRBV20-1 with TRBJ2-4; D is possibly TRBD1 or TRBD2 (5 bases each). The J call may be faulty, since TRBJ2-5 better matches the DNA end. The germline CDR1 and CDR2 sequences are DFQATT and SNEGSKA (reference sequence). The CDR3 has 13 amino acids.

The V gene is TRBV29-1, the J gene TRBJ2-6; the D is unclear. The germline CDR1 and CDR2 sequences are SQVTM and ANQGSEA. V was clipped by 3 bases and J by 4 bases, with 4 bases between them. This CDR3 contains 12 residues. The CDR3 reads CSVDEGANVLTF. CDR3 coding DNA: TGCAGCGTTGACGAAGGGGCCAACGTCCTGACTTTC. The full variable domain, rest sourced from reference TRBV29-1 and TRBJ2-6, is SAVISQKPSRDICQRGTSLTIQCQVDSQVTMMFWYRQQPGQSLTLIATANQGSEATYESGFVIDKFPISRPNLTFSTLTVSNMSPEDSSIYLCSVDEGANVLTFGAGSRLTVL.

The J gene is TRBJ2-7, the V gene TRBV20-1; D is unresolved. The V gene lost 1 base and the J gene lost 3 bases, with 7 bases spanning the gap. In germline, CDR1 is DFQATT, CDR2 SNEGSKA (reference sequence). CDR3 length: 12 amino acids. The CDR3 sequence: CSARGDIYEQYF. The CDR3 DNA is TGCAGTGCTAGAGGGGATATCTACGAGCAGTACTTC.

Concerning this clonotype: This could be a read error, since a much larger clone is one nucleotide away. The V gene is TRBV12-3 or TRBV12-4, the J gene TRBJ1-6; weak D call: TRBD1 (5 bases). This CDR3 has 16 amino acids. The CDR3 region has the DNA TGTGCCTGCAGTGAGGGCAGGGTCTACTATAATTCACCCCTCCACTTT. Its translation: CACSEGRVYYNSPLHF.

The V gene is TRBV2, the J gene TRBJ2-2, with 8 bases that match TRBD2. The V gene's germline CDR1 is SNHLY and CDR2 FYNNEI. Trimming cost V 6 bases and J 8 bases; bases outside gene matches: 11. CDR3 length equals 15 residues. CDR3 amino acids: CASRGTRGSSGELFF. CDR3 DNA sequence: TGTGCCAGCAGAGGGACTAGGGGGTCGTCAGGGGAGCTGTTTTTT.

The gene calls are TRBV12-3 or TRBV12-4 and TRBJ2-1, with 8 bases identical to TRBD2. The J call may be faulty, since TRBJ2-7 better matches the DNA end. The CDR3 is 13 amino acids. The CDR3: CASTAGGGSEQYF. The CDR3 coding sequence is TGTGCCAGCACGGCGGGGGGAGGGAGTGAGCAGTACTTC.

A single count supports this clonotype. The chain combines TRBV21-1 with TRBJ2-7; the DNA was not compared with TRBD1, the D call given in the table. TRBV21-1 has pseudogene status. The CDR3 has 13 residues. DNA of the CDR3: TGTGCCAGCAGCGCCCGGGACAGGAACGAGCAGTACTTC. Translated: CASSARDRNEQYF.

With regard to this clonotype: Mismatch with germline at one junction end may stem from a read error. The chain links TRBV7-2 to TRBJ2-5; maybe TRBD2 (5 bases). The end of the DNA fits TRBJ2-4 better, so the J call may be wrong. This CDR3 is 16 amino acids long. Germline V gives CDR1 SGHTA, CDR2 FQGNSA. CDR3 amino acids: CASSPPADLAENIQYF. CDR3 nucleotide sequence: TGTGCCAGCAGCCCGCCAGCGGATCTAGCCGAAAACATTCAGTACTTC.

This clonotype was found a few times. CDR3 region: CASSAQEGRNQPQHF. The CDR3 coding sequence is TGTGCCAGCAGTGCGCAGGAGGGCCGCAATCAGCCCCAGCATTTT. This chain connects TRBV6-1 to TRBJ1-5; D unclear. CDR3 length: 15 residues. V gave up 4 bases and J gave up 2 bases, with 12 bases separating them. CDR1 is MNHNS, CDR2 SASEGT, per germline.

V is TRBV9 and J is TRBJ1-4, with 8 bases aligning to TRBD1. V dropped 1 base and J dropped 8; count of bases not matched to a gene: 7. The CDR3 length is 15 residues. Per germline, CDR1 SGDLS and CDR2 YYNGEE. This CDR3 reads CASSVTQGAGEKLFF. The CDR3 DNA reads TGTGCCAGCAGCGTAACCCAGGGGGCTGGAGAAAAACTGTTTTTT.

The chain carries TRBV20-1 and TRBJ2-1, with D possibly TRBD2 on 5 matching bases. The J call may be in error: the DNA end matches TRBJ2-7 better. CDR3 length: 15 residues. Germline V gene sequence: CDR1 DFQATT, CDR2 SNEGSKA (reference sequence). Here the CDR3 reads CSARDWGAGYNEQYF. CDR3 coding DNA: TGCAGTGCTAGGGACTGGGGTGCGGGCTACAATGAGCAGTACTTC.

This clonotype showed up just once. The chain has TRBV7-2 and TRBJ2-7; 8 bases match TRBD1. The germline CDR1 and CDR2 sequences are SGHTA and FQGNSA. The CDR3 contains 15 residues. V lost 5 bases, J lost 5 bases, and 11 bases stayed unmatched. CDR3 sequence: CASSQGQGLPDEQYF. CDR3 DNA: TGTGCCAGCAGCCAAGGACAGGGTCTTCCCGACGAGCAGTACTTC.

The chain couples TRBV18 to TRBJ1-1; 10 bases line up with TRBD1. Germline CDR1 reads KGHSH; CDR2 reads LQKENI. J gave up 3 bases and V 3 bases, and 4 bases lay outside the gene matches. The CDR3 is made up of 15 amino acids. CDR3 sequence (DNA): TGTGCCAGCTCACCGCGACAGGGGGCGGACACTGAAGCTTTCTTT. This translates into CASSPRQGADTEAFF.

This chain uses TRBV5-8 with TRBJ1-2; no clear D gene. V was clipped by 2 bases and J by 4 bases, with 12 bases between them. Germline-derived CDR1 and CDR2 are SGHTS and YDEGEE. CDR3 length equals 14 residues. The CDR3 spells CASSLAAASYGYTF. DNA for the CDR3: TGTGCCAGCAGCTTAGCCGCGGCGTCCTATGGCTACACCTTC.

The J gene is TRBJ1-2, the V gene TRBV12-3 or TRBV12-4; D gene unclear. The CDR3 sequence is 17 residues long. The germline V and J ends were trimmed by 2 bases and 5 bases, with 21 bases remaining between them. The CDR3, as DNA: TGTGCCAGCAGTTTATTAACCAGCCCCGTTGGTGGTTATGGCTACACCTTC. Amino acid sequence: CASSLLTSPVGGYGYTF.

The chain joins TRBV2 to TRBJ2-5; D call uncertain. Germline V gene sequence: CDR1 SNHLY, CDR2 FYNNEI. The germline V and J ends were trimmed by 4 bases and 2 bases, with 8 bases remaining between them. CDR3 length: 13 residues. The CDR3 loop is CASSGYTQETQYF. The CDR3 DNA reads TGTGCCAGCAGTGGGTATACACAAGAGACCCAGTACTTC.

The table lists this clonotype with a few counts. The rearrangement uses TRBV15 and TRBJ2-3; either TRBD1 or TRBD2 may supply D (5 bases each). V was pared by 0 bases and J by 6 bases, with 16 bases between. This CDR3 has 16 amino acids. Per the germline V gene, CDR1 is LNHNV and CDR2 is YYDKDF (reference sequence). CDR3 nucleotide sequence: TGTGCCACCAGCAGAGATCGGGTAGTCGGGGCGGATACGCAGTATTTT. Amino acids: CATSRDRVVGADTQYF. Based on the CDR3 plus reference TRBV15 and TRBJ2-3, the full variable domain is DAMVIQNPRYQVTQFGKPVTLSCSQTLNHNVMYWYQQKSSQAPKLLFHYYDKDFNNEADTPDNFQSRRPNTSFCFLDIRSPGLGDTAMYLCATSRDRVVGADTQYFGPGTRLTVL.

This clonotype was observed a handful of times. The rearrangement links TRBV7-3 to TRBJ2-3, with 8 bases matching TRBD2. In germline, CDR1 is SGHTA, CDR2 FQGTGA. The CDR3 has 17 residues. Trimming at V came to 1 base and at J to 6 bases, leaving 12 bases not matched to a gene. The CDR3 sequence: CASSLIGGRTSRDTQYF. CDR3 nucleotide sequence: TGTGCCAGCAGCTTAATCGGCGGGAGGACCAGCAGGGATACGCAGTATTTT.

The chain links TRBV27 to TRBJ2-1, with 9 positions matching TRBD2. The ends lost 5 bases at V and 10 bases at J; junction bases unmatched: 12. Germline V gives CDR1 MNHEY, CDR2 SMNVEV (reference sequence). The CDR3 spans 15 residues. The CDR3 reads CASSPRRREGEEQFF. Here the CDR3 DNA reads TGTGCCAGCAGTCCTCGTAGGCGGGAGGGAGAGGAGCAGTTCTTC.

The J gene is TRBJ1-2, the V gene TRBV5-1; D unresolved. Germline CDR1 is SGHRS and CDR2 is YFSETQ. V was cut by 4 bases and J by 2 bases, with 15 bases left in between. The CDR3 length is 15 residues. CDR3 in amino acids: CASSPEPAQNYGYTF. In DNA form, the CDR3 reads TGCGCCAGCAGCCCCGAACCAGCACAAAACTATGGCTACACCTTC.

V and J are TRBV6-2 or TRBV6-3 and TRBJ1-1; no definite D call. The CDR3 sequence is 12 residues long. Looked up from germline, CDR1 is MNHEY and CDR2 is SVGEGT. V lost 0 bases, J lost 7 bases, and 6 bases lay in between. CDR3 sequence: CASSYSGGEAFF. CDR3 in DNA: TGTGCCAGCAGTTACTCTGGCGGTGAAGCTTTCTTT.

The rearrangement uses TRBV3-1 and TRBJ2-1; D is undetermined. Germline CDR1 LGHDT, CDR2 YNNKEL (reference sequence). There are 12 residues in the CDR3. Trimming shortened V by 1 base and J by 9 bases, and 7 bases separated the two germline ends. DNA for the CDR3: TGTGCCAGCAGCCAAGGCCTCTTTGAGCAGTTCTTC. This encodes CASSQGLFEQFF.

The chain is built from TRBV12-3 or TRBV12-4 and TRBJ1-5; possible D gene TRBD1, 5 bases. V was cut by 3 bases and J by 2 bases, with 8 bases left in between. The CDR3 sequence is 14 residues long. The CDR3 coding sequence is TGTGCCAGCAGTTTCTCCAGGGGCAATCAGCCCCAGCATTTT. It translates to CASSFSRGNQPQHF.